These T cell receptor beta chains were read from a single sample in a study of T cells in Graves' hyperthyroidism and ophthalmopathy. TCRdb re-called the multiplex PCR reads through MiXCR, storing one row per CDR3 protein. The sample carries about 500,000 distinct CDR3 sequences, 15% to 20% recorded once. The sequenced sample consisted of blood. The source of these receptors is a woman in her thirties with Graves' ophthalmopathy. The CDR3 runs from the conserved cysteine through the conserved F or W. A D gene is named only where the DNA matches it firmly. Not all rows give a size; the values are once, few, many and, for expanded clones, a class.

>TRBV19|13|TRBJ2-7|-|-
TGTGCCAGTAAGACCCAGGGTCCGGGCGAGCAGTACTTC
CASKTQGPGEQYF
>TRBV7-2|15|TRBJ2-7|-|-
TGTGCCAGCAGCTTAGCAGGGGCAGGGACCTACGAGCAGTACTTC
CASSLAGAGTYEQYF
>TRBV3-1|16|TRBJ2-3|-|many
TGTGCCAGCAGCCCGAGGGGCGCCAGCACAACAGATACGCAGTATTTT
CASSPRGASTTDTQYF
>TRBV6-2/TRBV6-3|15|TRBJ2-7|-|-
TGTGCCAGCAGTTACGGATATAGGGGTGCGTACGAGCAGTACTTC
CASSYGYRGAYEQYF
>TRBV11-2|17|TRBJ2-2|TRBD2|many
TGTGCCAGCAGCCCCCAGACTAGCGGAATTAACACCGGGGAGCTGTTTTTT
CASSPQTSGINTGELFF
>TRBV6-2/TRBV6-3|14|TRBJ2-3|-|many
TGTGCCAGCAGAGGCGGACAGATCACAGATACGCAGTATTTT
CASRGGQITDTQYF
>TRBV27|14|TRBJ2-3|-|once
TGTGCCAGCAGTTTCGTGGATGTCCTGGATACGCAGTATTTT
CASSFVDVLDTQYF
>TRBV28|16|TRBJ2-1|TRBD2|-
TGTGCCAGCAGTTCGCAGACTAGCGGCTCCTACAATGAGCAGTTCTTC
CASSSQTSGSYNEQFF
>TRBV20-1|11|TRBJ1-1|-|-
TGCAGTGCTAGTGAGGGAAGAACGGCTTTCTTT
CSASEGRTAFF
>TRBV28|14|TRBJ2-5|TRBD1|many
TGTGCCAGCACCTTGGGTCACAGGGGGGAAACCCAGTACTTC
CASTLGHRGETQYF
>TRBV20-1|15|TRBJ2-6|-|many
TGCAGTGCTAGCCTGACAGCCTCTGGGGCCAACGTCCTGACTTTC
CSASLTASGANVLTF
>TRBV5-1|15|TRBJ2-5|TRBD1|many
TGCGCCAGCAGCCCCGAATTCCAGGGGGCAGAGACCCAGTACTTC
CASSPEFQGAETQYF
>TRBV12-3/TRBV12-4|16|TRBJ2-2|-|-
TGTGCCAGCAGTTTGTTAGGGGTGGCGAACACCGGGGAGCTGTTTTTT
CASSLLGVANTGELFF
>TRBV3-1|14|TRBJ1-2|-|few
TGTGCCAGCAGCCACTACAGGGTAAACTATGGCTACACCTTC
CASSHYRVNYGYTF
>TRBV30|13|TRBJ2-5|-|many
TGTGCCTGGACCCCAGGGGTGGTGGAGACCCAGTACTTC
CAWTPGVVETQYF
>TRBV19|15|TRBJ2-5|-|few
TGTGCCAGTAGTATGACTCGACAACTCGGAGAGACCCAGTACTTC
CASSMTRQLGETQYF
>TRBV24-1|13|TRBJ2-3|-|many
TGTGCCACCGACTCGACAAGCACAGATACGCAGTATTTT
CATDSTSTDTQYF
>TRBV27|15|TRBJ2-5|TRBD2|few
TGTGCCAGCAGTCCCGGGACTAGCGGGGCAGAGACCCAGTACTTC
CASSPGTSGAETQYF
>TRBV5-6|13|TRBJ2-7|-|few
TGTGCCAGCAGTTCAACAGCCTCCTACGAGCAGTACTTC
CASSSTASYEQYF
>TRBV7-9|15|TRBJ2-7|-|-
TGTGCCAGCAGCTTAGTCCTAGGGATAGCCTACGAGCAGTACTTC
CASSLVLGIAYEQYF
>TRBV6-1|13|TRBJ2-5|-|-
TGTGCCAGCAGGCTACAGGGCCGGGAGACCCAGTACTTC
CASRLQGRETQYF
>TRBV6-1|12|TRBJ2-7|-|few
TGTGCCAGCAGTGAAACGGTCGACGAGCAGTACTTC
CASSETVDEQYF
>TRBV2|12|TRBJ2-1|TRBD2|many
TGTGCCAGCAAACTAGCGGGAGATGAGCAGTTCTTC
CASKLAGDEQFF
>TRBV7-9|16|TRBJ2-7|TRBD2|-
TGTGCCAGCAGCACAAAGACTAGCAAGAGCTCCTACGAGCAGTACTTC
CASSTKTSKSSYEQYF